Listed below are T cell receptor beta chains from one sample, sequenced in a study of CD8 T cells in Susac syndrome. TCRdb used MiXCR to reprocess the immunoSEQ multiplex PCR reads, holding one entry per CDR3 protein. The repertoire holds more than 85,000 distinct CDR3 sequences, roughly 97% seen once, with 0.096% in the top ten. The sequencing input was CD4+ T cells from PBMCs. These receptors originate from a human donor in good health. The CDR3 runs from the conserved cysteine through the conserved F or W. A D gene is named only where the DNA matches it firmly. Size tells how often a clone was seen (once, few, many) or the class of an expanded clone, and some rows leave it out.

TRBV6-1	TRBJ2-3	NA	NA	TGTGCCAGCACCGCGTTACGTAGGGGACAAAGTGGGGCCACAGATACGCAGTATTTT	CASTALRRGQSGATDTQYF
TRBV5-6	TRBJ1-2	NA	TRBD1	TGTGCCAGCAGCTTGGTAGGGGGCAACTATGGCTACACCTTC	CASSLVGGNYGYTF
TRBV20-1	TRBJ1-6	NA	TRBD1	TGCAGTGCCACTTGGACAGGGTTCACGAATTCACCCCTCCACTTT	CSATWTGFTNSPLHF
TRBV5-1	TRBJ1-6	NA	TRBD1	TGCGCCAGCAGCTCCGGGACAGTACTCTATAATTCACCCCTCCACTTT	CASSSGTVLYNSPLHF
TRBV11-2	TRBJ2-7	NA	NA	TGTGCCAGCAGGACCGGGACCCTGAGCTCCTACGAGCAGTACTTC	CASRTGTLSSYEQYF
TRBV19	TRBJ1-1	NA	TRBD1	TGTGCCAGTAGTATAAGACAGGGGGCATTTCCCGCTGAAGCTTTCTTT	CASSIRQGAFPAEAFF
TRBV14	TRBJ1-2	NA	TRBD1	TGTGCCAGCAGCCGATCAGGGACAGCTCCTAACTATGGCTACACCTTC	CASSRSGTAPNYGYTF
TRBV28	TRBJ1-1	NA	TRBD1	TGTGCCAGCAGTCCAGGGGGCATGAACACTGAAGCTTTCTTT	CASSPGGMNTEAFF
TRBV13	TRBJ2-2	NA	NA	TGTGCCAGCAGCGCCACTTTAATCACCGGGGAGCTGTTTTTT	CASSATLITGELFF
TRBV29-1	TRBJ2-1	NA	NA	TGCAGCCAGTCAGGGACAAGGAATGAGCAGTTCTTC	CSQSGTRNEQFF
TRBV12-3/TRBV12-4	TRBJ2-5	NA	TRBD1	TGTGCCAGCAGTTTTGGACAGGGGGCACAAGAGACCCAGTACTTC	CASSFGQGAQETQYF
TRBV5-1	TRBJ2-5	NA	NA	TGCGCCAGCAGCTTTCGGGAGACCCAGTACTTC	CASSFRETQYF
TRBV5-1	TRBJ1-2	NA	NA	TGCGCCAGCAGCTTGGCCCCAGCTAACTATGGCTACACCTTC	CASSLAPANYGYTF
TRBV14	TRBJ1-2	NA	NA	TGTGCCAGCAGCCAGGCAGGGTACGGCTACACCTTC	CASSQAGYGYTF
TRBV29-1	TRBJ2-1	few	NA	TGCAGCGTTGAGGTCCAGAACAATGAGCAGTTCTTC	CSVEVQNNEQFF
TRBV25-1	TRBJ2-7	NA	TRBD2	TGTGCCAGCAGTGAAGCTAGCGGGAGTCGGTACGAGCAGTACTTC	CASSEASGSRYEQYF
TRBV7-8	TRBJ2-3	NA	NA	TGTGCCAGCAGCTTAGCGTCCCCGGGGGGCAGGGATACGCAGTATTTT	CASSLASPGGRDTQYF
TRBV7-7	TRBJ2-1	few	NA	TGTGCTAGCAGCTTTCAGGTTAGGGATGAGCAGTTCTTC	CASSFQVRDEQFF
TRBV7-9	TRBJ2-3	NA	TRBD1	TGTGCCAGCAGCTTCACCGGGACAGGGGGCGTGGATACGCAGTATTTT	CASSFTGTGGVDTQYF
TRBV20-1	TRBJ1-1	once	NA	TGCAGTGCTAGTAGGGTGGACACTGAAGCTTTCTTT	CSASRVDTEAFF